This T cell receptor beta chain was documented in a study of regulatory T cells in long-lasting Graves disease. iRepertoire HTBI primers and Arm-PCR of CDR3 regions built TCR beta libraries. Via MiXCR, TCRdb re-called the multiplex PCR reads, giving one row per CDR3 protein. The table lists roughly 510,000 distinct CDR3 sequences, around 16% of them singletons. Time point specified: newly diagnosed GD, antithyroid drugs for less than 3 months. After RNA was extracted from PBMCs, the TCR library was made from it. This CDR3 comprises 15 residues. Germline V lookup: CDR1 DFQATT, CDR2 SNEGSKA (reference sequence). V lost 0 bases to trimming and J lost 0 bases, with 12 bases between them. The same specimen was also included in a second study, on T cells in Graves' hyperthyroidism and ophthalmopathy.

This TCR came from a man aged 18-30 years with Graves disease. The chain is built from TRBV20-1 and TRBJ2-7; D might be TRBD2 (5 bases). The input for sequencing was peripheral blood mononuclear cells (PBMCs), taken at new diagnosis, from a patient treated with antithyroid drugs. The CDR3 loop is CSARDGAGTSYEQYF. In DNA form, the CDR3 reads TGCAGTGCTAGAGATGGCGCGGGTACCTCCTACGAGCAGTACTTC.